This TCR beta chain is drawn from a study of OX40 agonist ivuxolimab in advanced cancers. The data were produced by immunoSEQ multiplex PCR, yet TCRdb's version contains in-frame clones alone and is incomplete. The sample records 50,000 to 65,000 clones, around 83% being singletons. With 5 bases clipped from V and 6 bases from J, the junction kept 3 bases outside the gene matches. Germline CDR1 MNHNY, CDR2 SVGAGI (reference sequence). CDR3 length: 13 residues. Anyone with autoimmune disease history or systemic immunosuppression was excluded. The source was CD4+ or CD8+ T cells sorted from blood, collected in a trial of the OX40 agonist ivuxolimab. This chain links TRBV6-6 with TRBJ2-1; 8 nucleotides match TRBD2. The receptor's source is an adult with an advanced solid tumor such as melanoma, head and neck, liver or kidney cancer. Here the CDR3 reads CASSIGTSNEQFF. The CDR3 nucleotides read TGTGCCAGCAGTATCGGGACTAGCAATGAGCAGTTCTTC.